A single T cell receptor (beta chain) is shown here with its context. The length of the CDR3 is 17 residues. CDR1 and CDR2 (germline): SGHDT, YYEEEE. Trimming pared 4 bases from V and 4 bases from J, leaving 22 bases between. This specimen comes from a study of blood T cell repertoires in COVID-19. Study at large: From T cells, B-cell-depleted T cells, or PBMCs came the material, which was cDNA or gDNA.

TCRdb's table, derived via immunoSEQ multiplex PCR, lists solely in-frame clones and lacks some. The top ten clones hold 7.8% of a sample with approximately 190,000 clones, 82% of them seen once. Patients in Seattle were enrolled during active infection, then followed longitudinally. This clonotype was sampled from a woman in her sixties with COVID-19, enrolled during active disease. The rearrangement uses TRBV5-6 and TRBJ2-3, with D possibly being TRBD2 (6 bases). Sequenced input: peripheral blood. The CDR3 DNA reads as TGTGCCAGCAGCATCCGGAGGGACGGACATTTTCCAGATACGCAGTATTTT. Its translation: CASSIRRDGHFPDTQYF. The variable domain in full, with the rest retrieved from reference TRBV5-6 and TRBJ2-3, is DAGVTQSPTHLIKTRGQQVTLRCSPKSGHDTVSWYQQALGQGPQFIFQYYEEEERQRGNFPDRFSGHQFPNYSSELNVNALLLGDSALYLCASSIRRDGHFPDTQYFGPGTRLTVL.